This TCR beta chain was recorded in a study of Ad26.COV2.S vaccination and SARS-CoV-2 variants (dated by TCRdb to the early 2020s). Concerning the study at large: Vaccine-arm donors were drawn from COV1001, a multicentre, randomized, double-blind, placebo-controlled phase I-IIa trial of Ad26.COV2.S in healthy adults. Investigators remained blinded to trial group allocation during experiments and outcome assessment. Participants in the trial were split at random into five groups of five each, receiving low-dose or high-dose Ad26.COV2.S once or twice, or else placebo on both occasions. A total of some 30 samples were included in the TCR-sequenced set, comprising 19 Ad26.COV2.S vaccine recipients, 5 placebo recipients and 8 SARS-CoV-2 convalescent individuals. Dosing of Ad26.COV2.S was intramuscular, at either 5x10^10 or 1x10^11 viral particles, delivered as one shot or as two shots spaced 56 days apart. TCRbeta repertoire sequencing was used to assess the specificity and breadth of SARS-CoV-2-reactive T cell receptors after Ad26.COV2.S vaccination. The investigation overall reported the following: According to the authors, total T cell responses may have been underestimated by the TCR breadth and depth analyses. After vaccination, substantial breadth of spike-specific CD8+ and CD4+ T cell responses was reported. The study was not powered to compare responses between vaccine doses or regimens. Vaccine and placebo recipients had similar non-spike TCR breadth, a finding consistent with the vaccine containing only spike. Compared with placebo recipients, Ad26.COV2.S recipients showed higher spike-specific TCR breadth (P = 0.0014).

As to this clone: Its antigen is still unknown. Base quality data are lacking; no much larger clone is found one base away.

The CDR3 has 13 amino acids, counting the end cysteine and phenylalanine. Only CDR3 DNA remains: 39 bases, in frame from the first base. CDR1 and CDR2 are drawn from the germline V gene: MNHEY, SVGAGI. The junction carries 12 bases between V and J, which are trimmed by 4 bases and 6 bases respectively. The immunoSEQ Assay was the method used to sequence TCRbeta CDR3 regions. After extraction, genomic DNA underwent amplification by bias-controlled multiplex PCR, followed by high-throughput sequencing. As for the authors' bioinformatics: Collapsing and filtering of sequences were performed to quantify the absolute abundance of each unique TCRbeta CDR3 region. T cell fraction was estimated by normalizing TCRbeta template counts to usable DNA, which was measured by amplifying reference genes present in all nucleated cells. Repertoire TCRs were annotated as SARS-CoV-2-specific when V gene, CDR3 amino acid sequence and J gene were exactly matched to a known reactive TCR set. The reference SARS-CoV-2 TCR set was derived from MIRA and filtered for enrichment in COVID-19-positive ImmuneCODE repertoires, a step that removed public or cross-reactive TCRs. Using the MIRA antigens, annotated TCRs were further analysed by specific ORF or by position within an ORF. Breadth was defined as annotated unique rearrangements over total unique productive rearrangements; depth was the summed frequency of those rearrangements. Two-sided Wilcoxon rank-sum tests were applied when comparing TCR breadth between groups. TCRdb carries this immuneACCESS record with in-frame sequences only. Its versions omit some clonotypes, under half of them owing to an unresolved V gene in the studies checked, with the rest unexplained. The D gene and trimming were derived from the DNA, and the V and J assignments and clone size from that table. This sample lists about 350,000 clones; around 86% were detected once. About 3% of the sample rests with the top ten.

Sample treatment or condition, as interpreted from the label and publication: 19 received Ad26.COV2.S at low or high dose, single or two shots; roughly 5 received placebo; per-sample allocation not given. Repertoires of vaccine and placebo recipients were sequenced from samples taken on day 63 after the first injection. Cohort 1b enrolled around 23 adults aged 18-55 years at a single site in Boston, USA, between 29 July and 7 August 2020. Ad26.COV2.S was a replication-incompetent adenovirus type 26 vector that expressed a prefusion-stabilized SARS-CoV-2 spike protein derived from the original Wuhan strain.

The chain uses TRBV6-5 and TRBJ1-2; the best D guess is TRBD1, with 6 bases matching. The TCR comes from a person between 18 and 65 years old who received the Ad26.COV2.S COVID-19 vaccine or a placebo. The sequences come from peripheral blood, collected in a trial of Ad26.COV2.S vaccine versus placebo. The CDR3 protein sequence reads: CASSLSGGHGYTF. The bases read TGTGCCAGCAGTTTATCGGGGGGCCATGGCTACACCTTC.